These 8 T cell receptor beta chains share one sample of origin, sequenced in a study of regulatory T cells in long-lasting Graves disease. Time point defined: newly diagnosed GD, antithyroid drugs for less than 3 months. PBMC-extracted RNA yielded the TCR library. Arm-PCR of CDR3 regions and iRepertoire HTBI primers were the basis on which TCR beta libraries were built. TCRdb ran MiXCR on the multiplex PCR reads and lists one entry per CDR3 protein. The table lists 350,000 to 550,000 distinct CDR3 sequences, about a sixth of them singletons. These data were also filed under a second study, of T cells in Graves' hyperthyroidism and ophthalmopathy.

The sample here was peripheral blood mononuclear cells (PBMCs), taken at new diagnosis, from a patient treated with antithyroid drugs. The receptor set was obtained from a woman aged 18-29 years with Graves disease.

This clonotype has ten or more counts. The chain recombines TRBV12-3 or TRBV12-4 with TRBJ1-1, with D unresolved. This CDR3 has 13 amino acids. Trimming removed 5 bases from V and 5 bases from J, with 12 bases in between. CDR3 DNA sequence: TGTGCCAGCAGTCCTCCGTTGGTGACTGAAGCTTTCTTT. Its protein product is CASSPPLVTEAFF.

CDR3 coding DNA: TGTGCCAGCAGGTTTATGAACACCGGGGAGCTGTTTTTT. Amino acid sequence: CASRFMNTGELFF. The chain combines TRBV7-9 with TRBJ2-2; unclear D gene. Per the germline V gene, CDR1 is SEHNR and CDR2 is FQNEAQ (reference sequence). The CDR3 spans 13 residues. Trimming removed 6 bases from V and 1 base from J, with 6 bases in between.

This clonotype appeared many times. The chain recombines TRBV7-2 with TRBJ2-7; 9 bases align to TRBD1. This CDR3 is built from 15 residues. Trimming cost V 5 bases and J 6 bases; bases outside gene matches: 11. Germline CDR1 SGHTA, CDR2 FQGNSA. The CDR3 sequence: CASSATGQGYSEQYF. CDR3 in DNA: TGTGCCAGCAGCGCCACGGGACAGGGCTATTCCGAGCAGTACTTC.

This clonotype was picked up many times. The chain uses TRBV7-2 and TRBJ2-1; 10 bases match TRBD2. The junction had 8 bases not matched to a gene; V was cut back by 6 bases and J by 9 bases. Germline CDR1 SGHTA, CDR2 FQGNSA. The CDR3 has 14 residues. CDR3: CASSYSGRTREQFF. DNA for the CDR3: TGTGCCAGCAGTTATAGCGGGAGGACTCGTGAGCAGTTCTTC.

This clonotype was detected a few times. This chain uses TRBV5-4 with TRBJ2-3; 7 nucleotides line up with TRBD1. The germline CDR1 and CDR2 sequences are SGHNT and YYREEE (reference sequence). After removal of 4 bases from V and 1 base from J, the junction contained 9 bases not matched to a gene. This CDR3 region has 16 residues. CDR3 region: CASSDSRDRRTDTQYF. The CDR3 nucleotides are TGTGCCAGCAGCGACTCCCGGGACAGACGCACAGATACGCAGTATTTT.

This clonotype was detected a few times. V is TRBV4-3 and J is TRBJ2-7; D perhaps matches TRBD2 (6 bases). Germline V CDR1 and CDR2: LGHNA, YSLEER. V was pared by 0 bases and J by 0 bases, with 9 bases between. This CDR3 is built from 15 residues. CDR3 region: CASSQDQDYSYEQYF. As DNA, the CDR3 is TGCGCCAGCAGCCAAGATCAGGACTACTCCTACGAGCAGTACTTC.

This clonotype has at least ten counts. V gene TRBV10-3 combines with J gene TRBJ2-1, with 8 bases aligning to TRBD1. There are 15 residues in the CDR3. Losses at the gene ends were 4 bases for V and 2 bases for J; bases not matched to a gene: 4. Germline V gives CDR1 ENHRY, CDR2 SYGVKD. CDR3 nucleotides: TGTGCCATCAGTGGGGCACAGGGGGCCTACAATGAGCAGTTCTTC. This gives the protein CAISGAQGAYNEQFF.

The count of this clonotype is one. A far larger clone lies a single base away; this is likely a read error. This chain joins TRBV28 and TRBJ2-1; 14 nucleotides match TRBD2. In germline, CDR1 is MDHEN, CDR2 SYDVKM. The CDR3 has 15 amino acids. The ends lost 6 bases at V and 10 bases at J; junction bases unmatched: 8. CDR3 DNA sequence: TGTGCCAGCAGGCGAGGGACTAGCGGGAGCGGCGAGCAGTTCTTC. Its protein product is CASRRGTSGSGEQFF.